The 12 T cell receptor beta chains below come from one sample, sequenced in a study of vaccination effects on CD4 cells after COVID-19. Their antigen targets remain unknown. Repertoires were generated with immunoSEQ multiplex PCR, while TCRdb's copy carries only in-frame clones and drops some. Of about 64,000 clones detected, approximately 72% appear once; the ten largest clones hold under 25%. Culturing for 10 days preceded CD4+ T cell isolation. The sample was CD4+ T cells from PBMCs cultured without peptide, taken before COVID-19 vaccination. These receptors were collected from a human donor who had a prior SARS-CoV-2 infection.

V usage is TRBV5-4 and J usage is TRBJ2-2, with D possibly TRBD2 on 7 matching bases. The CDR3 sequence is 17 residues long. From germline, CDR1 is SGHNT and CDR2 YYREEE (reference sequence). V lost 4 bases to trimming and J lost 3 bases, with 19 bases between them. In nucleotides, the CDR3 is TGTGCCAGCAGCGCCATACTCAGGGGAGGGTACACCGGGGAGCTGTTTTTT. Protein product: CASSAILRGGYTGELFF.

This chain links TRBV9 with TRBJ2-3, with 10 bases lining up with TRBD2. The J segment lost 5 bases and the V segment lost 0 bases, leaving 9 bases of the junction unmatched. Germline lookup yields CDR1 SGDLS and CDR2 YYNGEE. CDR3 length: 17 amino acids. The CDR3 DNA is TGTGCCAGCAGCGTAGCTACCCTAGCGGGGGAAGTAGATACGCAGTATTTT. It translates to CASSVATLAGEVDTQYF. Full variable domain (rest looked up from reference TRBV9 and TRBJ2-3): DSGVTQTPKHLITATGQRVTLRCSPRSGDLSVYWYQQSLDQGLQFLIQYYNGEERAKGNILERFSAQQFPDLHSELNLSSLELGDSALYFCASSVATLAGEVDTQYFGPGTRLTVL.

The V call is TRBV11-2, the J call TRBJ1-1; D is uncertain. CDR3 length equals 15 residues. Germline V gene data show CDR1 as SGHAT and CDR2 as FQNNGV. Trimming took off 2 bases at V and 4 bases at J, with 14 bases between the two ends. The CDR3 sequence is CASSLTAGMGTEAFF. Here the CDR3 DNA reads TGTGCCAGCAGCTTAACGGCAGGTATGGGCACTGAAGCTTTCTTT.

This clone has just a few counts. The chain joins TRBV3-1 (or the pseudogene TRBV3-2) to TRBJ1-2; D ambiguous. From germline, CDR1 is LGHDT and CDR2 YNNKEL (reference sequence). Trimming stripped 0 bases from V and 8 bases from J, with 13 bases between. CDR3 size: 14 residues. The CDR3 region is CASSQDSATGGYTF. CDR3 nucleotides: TGTGCCAGCAGCCAAGATAGTGCAACTGGGGGCTACACCTTC.

The chain uses TRBV18 and TRBJ1-2; possible D gene TRBD1, 6 bases. The V end lost 6 bases, the J end lost 4 bases, and 12 bases lay between the germline ends. This CDR3 spans 13 amino acids. Germline CDR1 is KGHSH and CDR2 is LQKENI. The CDR3 coding sequence is TGTGCCAGCTCGCCCGGGACAACCTATGGCTACACCTTC. Translation: CASSPGTTYGYTF.

This chain links TRBV2 with TRBJ1-5, with D uncertain. Germline loops: CDR1 SNHLY, CDR2 FYNNEI. Trimming removed 6 bases from V and 0 bases from J, with 6 bases in between. There are 13 residues in the CDR3. The CDR3 sequence: CASRGNSNQPQHF. The CDR3 coding sequence is TGTGCCAGCAGGGGAAATAGCAATCAGCCCCAGCATTTT.

This chain connects TRBV7-9 to TRBJ2-3; tentative D call: TRBD1 (5 bases). Per germline, CDR1 SEHNR and CDR2 FQNEAQ (reference sequence). Deletions cut 5 bases from V and 7 bases from J, with 10 bases between. This CDR3 contains 12 residues. The CDR3 here is CASSVPGNTQYF. The CDR3 nucleotides are TGTGCCAGCAGCGTACCAGGGAATACGCAGTATTTT.

This sequence joins TRBV11-3 and TRBJ2-3, with D possibly TRBD1 on 5 matching bases. Trimming left V 4 bases short and J 1 base short, with 24 bases between. Per the germline V gene, CDR1 is SGHNT and CDR2 is YENEEA. CDR3 length: 19 amino acids. The chain's CDR3 is CASSSVTDPRQPRTDTQYF. The CDR3 DNA follows: TGTGCCAGCAGCTCTGTCACGGACCCAAGACAGCCCCGCACAGATACGCAGTATTTT.

This clone was recorded once. The V and J genes are TRBV13 and TRBJ2-2; D is ambiguous. The CDR3 is 14 amino acids. V lost 5 bases and J 5 bases, leaving 12 bases between the germline ends. Germline lookup yields CDR1 PRHDT and CDR2 FYEKMQ (reference sequence). The CDR3 loop reads CASSPVSRTGELFF. CDR3 DNA sequence: TGTGCCAGCAGCCCGGTTTCGCGAACCGGGGAGCTGTTTTTT.

The V call is TRBV5-1, the J call TRBJ2-1; D is ambiguous. V lost 1 base, J lost 7 bases, and 12 bases lay in between. The CDR3 is 14 residues long. Germline values: CDR1 SGHRS, CDR2 YFSETQ. The CDR3 sequence: CASSLSKPLNEQFF. The CDR3 DNA reads TGCGCCAGCAGCTTGAGCAAACCACTTAATGAGCAGTTCTTC.

The V and J genes are TRBV5-1 and TRBJ1-4, with TRBD1 identical over 8 bases. Germline V gene data show CDR1 as SGHRS and CDR2 as YFSETQ. The CDR3 is made up of 17 amino acids. Trimming at V came to 4 bases and at J to 0 bases, leaving 8 bases not matched to a gene. In DNA, the CDR3 is TGCGCCAGCAGCCGCGGACAGGGACTTTCAACTAATGAAAAACTGTTTTTT. Translating it yields CASSRGQGLSTNEKLFF.

The chain recombines TRBV11-2 with TRBJ1-2, with 8 bases matching TRBD1. The V and J ends lost 3 bases and 7 bases, in that order; junction bases with no gene match: 4. This CDR3 is 13 amino acids long. The germline V gene has CDR1 SGHAT and CDR2 FQNNGV. For the CDR3, the DNA is TGTGCCAGCAGCTTCCAGGGGGCCTTTGGCTACACCTTC. Encoded protein: CASSFQGAFGYTF.